The 17 T cell receptor beta chains below come from one sample, sequenced in a study of T cell repertoires in cytomegalovirus infection. TCRdb used MiXCR to reprocess the reads, holding one entry per CDR3 protein. In the table there are roughly 700,000 distinct CDR3 sequences, 30% to 35% of which are singletons. The antigens of these receptors remain unknown. The source was cultured PBMCs, collected from culture after CMV antigen stimulation. The receptors stem from a human donor in good health (CMV status not recorded). Some clones in this sample may be carry-over from other donors' samples.

This clonotype was counted only a few times. The chain combines TRBV20-1 with TRBJ2-3; TRBD2 matches 7 bases. The CDR3 runs to 13 residues. Germline assignment: CDR1 DFQATT and CDR2 SNEGSKA (reference sequence). The V gene end was trimmed by 4 bases and the J gene end by 3 bases; junction bases not matched to a gene: 4. The CDR3 is CSANKGGTDTQYF. The CDR3 DNA reads TGCAGTGCTAATAAGGGAGGGACAGATACGCAGTATTTT.

The V and J genes are TRBV7-6 and TRBJ1-2; D is ambiguous. Trimming removed 2 bases at V and 4 bases at J, with 8 bases between. This CDR3 is 13 amino acids long. CDR1 and CDR2 (germline): SGHVS, FNYEAQ. DNA of the CDR3: TGTGCCAGCAGCTTACTCACCGGCTATGGCTACACCTTC. Protein sequence: CASSLLTGYGYTF. Full variable domain (remainder filled in from reference TRBV7-6 and TRBJ1-2): GAGVSQSPRYKVTKRGQDVALRCDPISGHVSLYWYRQALGQGPEFLTYFNYEAQQDKSGLPNDRFSAERPEGSISTLTIQRTEQRDSAMYRCASSLLTGYGYTFGSGTRLTVV.

The chain is built from TRBV7-9 and TRBJ1-2; TRBD1 agrees at 8 bases. This CDR3 has 13 amino acids. With V trimmed by 7 bases and J by 5 bases, 6 bases remained unmatched. Looked up from germline, CDR1 is SEHNR and CDR2 is FQNEAQ (reference sequence). The CDR3 protein is CASTQQGGYGYTF. As DNA, the CDR3 is TGTGCCAGCACTCAACAGGGGGGTTATGGCTACACCTTC.

This clonotype has just a few counts. The rearrangement links TRBV6-1 to TRBJ2-5; TRBD2 is a possible D gene (7 bases). The CDR3 contains 14 residues. Trimming took off 7 bases at V and 4 bases at J, with 16 bases between the two ends. Germline V gene lookup returns CDR1 MNHNS and CDR2 SASEGT. The CDR3 spells CASTEGGGGETQYF. CDR3 DNA sequence: TGTGCCAGCACCGAAGGGGGGGGAGGAGAGACCCAGTACTTC.

In its sample, this clonotype was seen a few times. The rearrangement links TRBV7-2 to TRBJ2-7, with TRBD2 matching 10 bases. The ends lost 6 bases at V and 2 bases at J; junction bases unmatched: 4. CDR3 size: 14 residues. Germline V CDR1 and CDR2: SGHTA, FQGNSA. CDR3 amino acids: CASRLSGGAYEQYF. CDR3 in DNA: TGTGCCAGCAGATTGAGCGGGGGGGCCTACGAGCAGTACTTC.

In its sample, this clonotype was seen many times. The chain links TRBV7-2 to TRBJ2-3; unclear D gene. Trimming removed 5 bases at V and 2 bases at J, with 8 bases between. Germline V CDR1 and CDR2: SGHTA, FQGNSA. This CDR3 comprises 13 residues. The DNA of the CDR3 is TGTGCCAGCAGCCCCGGGTTCACAGATACGCAGTATTTT. Residues: CASSPGFTDTQYF.

The chain joins TRBV2 to TRBJ1-6; no clear D gene. V lost 4 bases and J lost 5, with 9 bases in between. Germline-derived CDR1 and CDR2 are SNHLY and FYNNEI. The CDR3 is 14 amino acids. CDR3 coding DNA: TGTGCCAGCAGTGTGGGAGAGAATAATTCACCCCTCCACTTT. Translation: CASSVGENNSPLHF.

This clonotype appeared many times. The rearrangement joins TRBV7-2 to TRBJ2-3; D is unclear. The CDR3 is 14 residues long. The ends were cut back, 5 bases at V and 1 base at J, with 10 bases in the middle. Germline values: CDR1 SGHTA, CDR2 FQGNSA. The CDR3, as DNA: TGTGCCAGCAGCGCGCGACGGGGCACAGATACGCAGTATTTT. Translated: CASSARRGTDTQYF. The whole variable domain, remainder taken from reference TRBV7-2 and TRBJ2-3, is GAGVSQSPSNKVTEKGKDVELRCDPISGHTALYWYRQSLGQGLEFLIYFQGNSAPDKSGLPSDRFSAERTGGSVSTLTIQRTQQEDSAVYLCASSARRGTDTQYFGPGTRLTVL.

The chain couples TRBV2 to TRBJ2-3; 9 bases line up with TRBD2. J lost 4 bases, V lost 7 bases, and 6 bases had no gene match. The CDR3 spans 14 residues. CDR1 and CDR2 from the germline V gene are SNHLY and FYNNEI. The CDR3 spells CASIGGRAADTQYF. In DNA, the CDR3 is TGTGCCAGCATCGGCGGGAGGGCCGCAGATACGCAGTATTTT.

The chain links TRBV6-6 to TRBJ2-2; 8 nucleotides match TRBD2. CDR1 is MNHNY and CDR2 is SVGAGI in the germline V gene (reference sequence). V lost 3 bases, J lost 3 bases, and 6 bases stayed unmatched. The CDR3 is 16 residues long. CDR3 sequence: CASSYRTGGYTGELFF. CDR3 sequence (DNA): TGTGCCAGCAGTTATCGAACGGGAGGGTACACCGGGGAGCTGTTTTTT.

This clonotype has just a few counts. The V gene is TRBV2, the J gene TRBJ2-5, with D maybe TRBD1 (5 bases). V was clipped by 7 bases and J by 2 bases, with 11 bases between them. The CDR3 is 13 amino acids. Germline V gene sequence: CDR1 SNHLY, CDR2 FYNNEI. The CDR3 DNA reads TGTGCCAGCACCAAGGGGCGGCAAGAGACCCAGTACTTC. As protein: CASTKGRQETQYF.

This chain uses TRBV7-9 with TRBJ1-3, with TRBD1 as a possible D gene (5 bases). Germline V gene sequence: CDR1 SEHNR, CDR2 FQNEAQ (reference sequence). The germline V and J ends were trimmed by 5 bases and 2 bases, with 13 bases remaining between them. The CDR3 sequence is 15 residues long. The CDR3 loop is CASSQTTATGNTIYF. The CDR3 region has the DNA TGTGCCAGCAGCCAAACGACAGCTACTGGAAACACCATATATTTT.

The genes are TRBV7-2 and TRBJ2-5, with 10 nucleotides matching TRBD2. The CDR3 consists of 16 residues. The V gene's germline CDR1 is SGHTA and CDR2 FQGNSA. V lost 3 bases to trimming and J lost 5 bases; unmatched junction nucleotides: 9. CDR3 in DNA: TGTGCCAGCAGCTTCTCAAGCGGGAGGGCCGGGGAGACCCAGTACTTC. Translating gives CASSFSSGRAGETQYF.

This clonotype was seen a few times. The chain couples TRBV7-2 to TRBJ2-2; 7 nucleotides match TRBD2. Germline-derived CDR1 and CDR2 are SGHTA and FQGNSA. The CDR3 totals 13 residues. Germline trimming cut 5 bases from V and 7 bases from J; bases unmatched to any gene: 4. This chain's CDR3 is CASSPRTSGELFF. In DNA form, the CDR3 reads TGTGCCAGCAGCCCGAGGACTAGCGGGGAGCTGTTTTTT.

This clonotype was picked up a small number of times. The chain recombines TRBV12-3 or TRBV12-4 with TRBJ1-1; D may be TRBD1 (5 bases). This CDR3 region has 13 residues. V lost 7 bases and J 5 bases, leaving 14 bases between the germline ends. CDR3 in amino acids: CASNWGYGTEAFF. CDR3 in DNA: TGTGCCAGCAATTGGGGGTATGGGACTGAAGCTTTCTTT.

A few counts support this clonotype. Here the CDR3 reads CASSYEGPTPYF. The CDR3 region has the DNA TGTGCCAGCAGCTACGAGGGCCCTACCCCGTATTTT. J is TRBJ2-3 and V is TRBV7-9; tentatively, D is TRBD2 (5 bases). Germline CDR1 is SEHNR and CDR2 is FQNEAQ (reference sequence). CDR3 length: 12 residues. V lost 4 bases to trimming and J lost 14 bases, with 16 bases between them.

This clonotype occurred a few times. The chain recombines TRBV4-1 with TRBJ2-7; D is undetermined. CDR3 length: 15 amino acids. In germline, CDR1 is MGHRA, CDR2 YSYEKL. V was pared by 1 base and J by 2 bases, with 12 bases between. The DNA of the CDR3 is TGCGCCAGCAGCCAAGGAGTCTTGGCGCCCTACGAGCAGTACTTC. As protein: CASSQGVLAPYEQYF.